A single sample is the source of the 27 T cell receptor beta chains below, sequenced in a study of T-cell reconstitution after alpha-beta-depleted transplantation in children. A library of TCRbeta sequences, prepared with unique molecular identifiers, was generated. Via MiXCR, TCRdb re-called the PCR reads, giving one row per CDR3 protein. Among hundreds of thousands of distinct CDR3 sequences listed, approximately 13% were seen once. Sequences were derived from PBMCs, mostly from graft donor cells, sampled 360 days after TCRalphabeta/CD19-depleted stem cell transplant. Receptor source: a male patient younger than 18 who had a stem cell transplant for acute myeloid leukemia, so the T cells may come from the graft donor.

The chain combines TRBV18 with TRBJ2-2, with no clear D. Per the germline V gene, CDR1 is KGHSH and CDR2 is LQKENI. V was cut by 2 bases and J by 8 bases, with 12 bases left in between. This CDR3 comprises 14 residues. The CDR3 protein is CASSPTPPSGELFF. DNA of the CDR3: TGTGCCAGCTCACCAACCCCCCCGTCGGGGGAGCTGTTTTTT.

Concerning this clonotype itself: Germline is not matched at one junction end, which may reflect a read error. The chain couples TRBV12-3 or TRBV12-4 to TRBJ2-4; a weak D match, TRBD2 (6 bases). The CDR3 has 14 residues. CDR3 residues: CSSSFGGVENIQYF. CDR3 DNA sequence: TGTTCCAGCAGTTTCGGGGGAGTCGAAAACATTCAGTACTTC.

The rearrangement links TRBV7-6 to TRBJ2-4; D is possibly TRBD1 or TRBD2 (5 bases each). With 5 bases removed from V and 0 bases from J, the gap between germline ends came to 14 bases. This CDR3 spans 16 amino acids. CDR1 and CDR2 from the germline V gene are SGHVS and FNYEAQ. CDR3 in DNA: TGTGCCAGCAGCCTTAGTCGGGGCCTAGCCAAAAACATTCAGTACTTC. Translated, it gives CASSLSRGLAKNIQYF.

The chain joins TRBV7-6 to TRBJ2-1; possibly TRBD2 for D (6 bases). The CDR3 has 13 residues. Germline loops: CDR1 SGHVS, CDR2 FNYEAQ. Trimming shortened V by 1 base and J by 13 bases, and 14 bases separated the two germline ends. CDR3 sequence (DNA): TGTGCCAGCAGCTTAGGACTAGAAAGGGACCAGTTCTTC. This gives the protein CASSLGLERDQFF.

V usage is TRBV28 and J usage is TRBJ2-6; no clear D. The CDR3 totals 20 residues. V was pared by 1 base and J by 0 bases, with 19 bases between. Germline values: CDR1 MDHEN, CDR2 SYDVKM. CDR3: CASSLSGSVGIDSGANVLTF. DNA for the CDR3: TGTGCCAGCAGTTTATCGGGCAGTGTGGGTATTGACTCTGGGGCCAACGTCCTGACTTTC.

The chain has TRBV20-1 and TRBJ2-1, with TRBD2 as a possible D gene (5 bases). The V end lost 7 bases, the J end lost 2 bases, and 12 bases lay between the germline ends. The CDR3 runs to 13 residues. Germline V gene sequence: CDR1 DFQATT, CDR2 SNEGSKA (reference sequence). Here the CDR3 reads CSVGPGTYNEQFF. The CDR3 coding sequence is TGCAGTGTAGGCCCCGGGACCTACAATGAGCAGTTCTTC.

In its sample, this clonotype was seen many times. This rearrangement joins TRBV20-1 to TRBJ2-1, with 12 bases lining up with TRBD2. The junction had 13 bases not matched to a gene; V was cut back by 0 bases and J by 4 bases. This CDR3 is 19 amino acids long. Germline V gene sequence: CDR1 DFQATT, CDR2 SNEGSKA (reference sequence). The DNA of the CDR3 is TGCAGTGCTAGAGATGAGGTTGCTAGCGGGAGGGTGTGGTACAATGAGCAGTTCTTC. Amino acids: CSARDEVASGRVWYNEQFF.

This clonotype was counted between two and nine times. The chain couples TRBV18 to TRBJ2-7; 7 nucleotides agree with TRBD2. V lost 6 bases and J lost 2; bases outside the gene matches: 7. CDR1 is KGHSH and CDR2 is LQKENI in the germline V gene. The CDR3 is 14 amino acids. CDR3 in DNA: TGTGCCAGCTCCCAGCGGGGAGACACCTACGAGCAGTACTTC. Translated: CASSQRGDTYEQYF. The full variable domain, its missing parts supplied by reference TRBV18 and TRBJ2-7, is NAGVMQNPRHLVRRRGQEARLRCSPMKGHSHVYWYRQLPEEGLKFMVYLQKENIIDESGMPKERFSAEFPKEGPSILRIQQVVRGDSAAYFCASSQRGDTYEQYFGPGTRLTVT.

The CDR3 is CASSQVAGTSYEQYF. The CDR3 DNA reads as TGCGCCAGCAGCCAAGTCGCGGGAACGTCGTACGAGCAGTACTTC. The chain links TRBV4-3 to TRBJ2-7, with a weak D call TRBD2 (6 bases). The V and J ends lost 1 base and 4 bases respectively, with 14 bases between them. Germline CDR1 reads LGHNA; CDR2 reads YSLEER. The CDR3 spans 15 residues.

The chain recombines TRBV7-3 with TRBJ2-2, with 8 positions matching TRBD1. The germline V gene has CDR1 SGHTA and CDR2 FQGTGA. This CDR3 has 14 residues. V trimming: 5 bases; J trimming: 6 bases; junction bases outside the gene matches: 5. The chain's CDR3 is CASSPDRGAGELFF. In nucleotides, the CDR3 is TGTGCCAGCAGCCCTGACAGGGGAGCCGGGGAGCTGTTTTTT.

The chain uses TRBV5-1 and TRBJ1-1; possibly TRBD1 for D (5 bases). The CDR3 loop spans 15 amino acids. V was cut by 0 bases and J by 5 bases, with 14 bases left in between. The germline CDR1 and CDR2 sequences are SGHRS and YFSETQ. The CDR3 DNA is TGCGCCAGCAGCTTGGTTTTTAGGGGATGGACTGAAGCTTTCTTT. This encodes CASSLVFRGWTEAFF. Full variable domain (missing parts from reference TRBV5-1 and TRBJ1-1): KAGVTQTPRYLIKTRGQQVTLSCSPISGHRSVSWYQQTPGQGLQFLFEYFSETQRNKGNFPGRFSGRQFSNSRSEMNVSTLELGDSALYLCASSLVFRGWTEAFFGQGTRLTVV.

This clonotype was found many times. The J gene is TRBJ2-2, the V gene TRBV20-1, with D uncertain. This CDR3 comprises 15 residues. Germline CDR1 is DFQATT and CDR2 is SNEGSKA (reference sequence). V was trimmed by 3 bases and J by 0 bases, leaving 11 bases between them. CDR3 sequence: CSARPPATNTGELFF. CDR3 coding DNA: TGCAGTGCTAGGCCGCCTGCGACGAACACCGGGGAGCTGTTTTTT.

The CDR3 loop reads CASSFSHGLAGQRGSYNEQFF. The CDR3 region has the DNA TGTGCCAGCAGCTTCTCTCACGGACTAGCGGGACAGAGAGGCTCCTACAATGAGCAGTTCTTC. The chain combines TRBV7-9 with TRBJ2-1; 12 bases map to TRBD2. This CDR3 is 21 amino acids long. Trimming removed 3 bases from V and 0 bases from J; junction bases left unmatched: 15. Germline values: CDR1 SEHNR, CDR2 FQNEAQ (reference sequence).

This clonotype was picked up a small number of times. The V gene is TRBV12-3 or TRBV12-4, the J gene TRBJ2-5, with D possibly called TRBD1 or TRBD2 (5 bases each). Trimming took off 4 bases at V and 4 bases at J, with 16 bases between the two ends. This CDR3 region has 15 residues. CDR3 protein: CASSSTGTRGETQYF. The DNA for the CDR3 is TGTGCCAGCAGTTCGACTGGTACTAGGGGAGAGACCCAGTACTTC.

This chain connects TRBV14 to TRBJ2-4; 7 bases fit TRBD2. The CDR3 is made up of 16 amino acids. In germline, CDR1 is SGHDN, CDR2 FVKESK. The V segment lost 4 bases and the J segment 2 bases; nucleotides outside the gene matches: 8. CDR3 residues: CASSPREGPPKNIQYF. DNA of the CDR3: TGTGCCAGCAGCCCGAGGGAGGGGCCCCCCAAAAACATTCAGTACTTC.

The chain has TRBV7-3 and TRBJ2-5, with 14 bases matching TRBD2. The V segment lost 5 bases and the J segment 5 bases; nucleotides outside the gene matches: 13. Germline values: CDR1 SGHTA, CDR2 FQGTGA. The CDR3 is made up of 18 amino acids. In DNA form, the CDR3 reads TGTGCCAGCAGCCTACTCCCGGGGACTAGCGGGAGTTGGGAGACCCAGTACTTC. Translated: CASSLLPGTSGSWETQYF.

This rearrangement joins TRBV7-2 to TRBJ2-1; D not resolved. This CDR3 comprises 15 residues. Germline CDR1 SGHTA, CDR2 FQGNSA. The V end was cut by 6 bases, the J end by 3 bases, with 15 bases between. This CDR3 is CASRRFGPSYNEQFF. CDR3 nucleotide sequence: TGTGCCAGCAGACGTTTTGGGCCAAGCTACAATGAGCAGTTCTTC.

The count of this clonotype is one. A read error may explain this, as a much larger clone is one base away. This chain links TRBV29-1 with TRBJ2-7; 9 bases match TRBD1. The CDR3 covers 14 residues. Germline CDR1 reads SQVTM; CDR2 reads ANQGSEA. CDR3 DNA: TGCAGCGTGAGCACAGGGGGCATCTCCTACGAGCTGTACTTC. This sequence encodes CSVSTGGISYELYF.

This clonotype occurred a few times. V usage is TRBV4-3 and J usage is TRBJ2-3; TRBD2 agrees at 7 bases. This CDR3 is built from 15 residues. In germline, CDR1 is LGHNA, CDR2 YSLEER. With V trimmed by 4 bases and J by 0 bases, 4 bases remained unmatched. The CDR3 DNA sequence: TGCGCCAGCAGCCCCAGCGGGATTAGCACAGATACGCAGTATTTT. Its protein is CASSPSGISTDTQYF.

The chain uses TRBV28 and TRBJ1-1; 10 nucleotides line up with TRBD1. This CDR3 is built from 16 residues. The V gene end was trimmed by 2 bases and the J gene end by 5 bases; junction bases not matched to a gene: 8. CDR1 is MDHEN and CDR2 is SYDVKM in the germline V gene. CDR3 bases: TGTGCCAGCAGTTTAATTGGGACAGGGGCCGAGACTGAAGCTTTCTTT. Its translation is CASSLIGTGAETEAFF.

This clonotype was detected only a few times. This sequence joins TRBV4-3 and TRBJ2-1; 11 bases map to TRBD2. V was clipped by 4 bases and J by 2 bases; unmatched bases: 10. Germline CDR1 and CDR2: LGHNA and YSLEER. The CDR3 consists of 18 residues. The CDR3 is CASSPPLAGGPPYNEQFF. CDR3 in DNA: TGCGCCAGCAGCCCCCCCCTAGCGGGAGGCCCTCCCTACAATGAGCAGTTCTTC.

CDR3 nucleotide sequence: TGTGCCAGCAGCACTCACACAGGGGCTCAGCCCCAGCATTTT. Protein product: CASSTHTGAQPQHF. The V call is TRBV21-1, the J call TRBJ1-5; the D call of TRBD1 is as the table states it, not checked on the DNA. TRBV21-1 is noted as a pseudogene. The CDR3 has 14 amino acids.

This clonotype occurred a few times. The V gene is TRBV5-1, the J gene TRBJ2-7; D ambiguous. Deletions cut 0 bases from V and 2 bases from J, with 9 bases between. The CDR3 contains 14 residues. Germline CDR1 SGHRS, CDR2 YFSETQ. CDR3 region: CASSLAHSPYEQYF. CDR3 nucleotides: TGCGCCAGCAGCTTGGCCCATTCCCCCTACGAGCAGTACTTC.

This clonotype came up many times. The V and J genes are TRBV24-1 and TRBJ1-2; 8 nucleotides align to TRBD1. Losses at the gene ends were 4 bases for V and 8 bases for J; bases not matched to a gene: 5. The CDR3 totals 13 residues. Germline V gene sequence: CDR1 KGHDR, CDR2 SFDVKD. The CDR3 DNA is TGTGCCACCAGTGACTCCAGGGGGCGAGGCTACACCTTC. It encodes CATSDSRGRGYTF.

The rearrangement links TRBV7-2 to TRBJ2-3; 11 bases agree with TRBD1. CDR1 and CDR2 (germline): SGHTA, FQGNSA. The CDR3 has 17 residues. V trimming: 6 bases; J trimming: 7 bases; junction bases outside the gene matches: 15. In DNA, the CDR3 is TGTGCCAGCAGGCCAAGCGTCAGGACAGGGGGCCGACATACGCAGTATTTT. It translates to CASRPSVRTGGRHTQYF.

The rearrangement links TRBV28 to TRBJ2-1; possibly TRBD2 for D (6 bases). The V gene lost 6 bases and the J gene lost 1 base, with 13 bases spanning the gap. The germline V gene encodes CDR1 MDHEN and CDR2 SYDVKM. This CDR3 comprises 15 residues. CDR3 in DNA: TGTGCCAGCAGACCCATGGGGGGATCCTACAATGAGCAGTTCTTC. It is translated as CASRPMGGSYNEQFF.

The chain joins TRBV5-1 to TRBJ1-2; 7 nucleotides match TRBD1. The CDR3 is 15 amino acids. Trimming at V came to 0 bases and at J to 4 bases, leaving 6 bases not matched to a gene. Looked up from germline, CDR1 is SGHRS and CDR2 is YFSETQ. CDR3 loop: CASSLEGWDSYGYTF. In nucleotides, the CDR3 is TGCGCCAGCAGCTTGGAGGGTTGGGACAGCTATGGCTACACCTTC.